Included here is one TCR beta chain sequence, with context. What it binds is unknown. TCRdb re-called the 5' RACE reads and shows each CDR3 protein once, DNA omitted. This listing includes about 160,000 distinct CDR3 sequences. The sample is drawn from a study of T cells expressing NK-cell markers. General study results and limits: The share of CD8+ T cells held by dominant NKG2C+ clonotypes was roughly 1.0-8% in several donors. Leadership of the CD3+CD56-NKG2C+ fraction also belonged to these clonotypes in a handful of donors.

CDR3 length: 15 amino acids. Per germline, CDR1 LNHDA and CDR2 SQIVND (reference sequence). Sequences were obtained from blood T cells: a sorted CD56 or NKG2C T cell subset, CD4+ or CD8+ T cells, or bulk PBMC T cells (not recorded which). The receptor's source is a man aged 18 to 69 in good health. This chain joins TRBV19 and TRBJ1-1; checking the TCRdb D call of TRBD1 is not possible without DNA. The CDR3 is CASSALTGGITEAFF.